This TCR delta chain emerged from a study of gamma-delta T cells after stem cell transplantation. V lost 4 bases and J lost 0, with 20 bases in between. CDR1 GEAIGNYY and CDR2 EKD come from the germline V gene. This CDR3 comprises 17 residues. This clone turned up a few times. A single base is all that separates this from a far larger clone, so a read error is likely. Other DNA variants within this sample encode the same CDR3. TCRdb redid clone calling on the RT-PCR reads using CATT. The sample shows roughly 1,300 delta-chain clones, less than 2% of them seen only once. The TCR was taken from a human donor. It is not recorded whose cells these are; they may come from a transplant donor. V usage is TRDV2 and J usage is TRDJ1; D is possibly TRDD3 (6 bases). The specimen was gamma-delta T cells. Written as DNA, the CDR3 is TGTGCCTGTGATACCGCTTGGGGGTCCTCTTACACCGATAAACTCATCTTT. Amino acids: CACDTAWGSSYTDKLIF.